This is a list of T cell receptor beta chains from one sample in a study of CD4+ T cells in melanoma. Method: immunoSEQ multiplex PCR; TCRdb's copy keeps in-frame clones and lacks some. The profile shows 10,000 to 12,000 clones, about 60% of them singletons. Sequences were obtained from cells from a culture (not recorded whether cultured in vitro). The source is a human donor with melanoma. CDR3s include the opening cysteine and the closing phenylalanine or tryptophan. D genes are given only for firm matches. Only part of the rows carry a size: once, few, many, or a class if the clone is expanded.

. TRBJ2-1 . TRBV5-6 CASSSYNEQFF TGTGCCAGCAGCTCTTACAATGAGCAGTTCTTC
. TRBJ2-3 TRBD2 TRBV5-1 CASSPTSGGAGDTQYF TGCGCCAGCAGCCCGACTAGCGGGGGGGCCGGAGATACGCAGTATTTT
. TRBJ2-1 TRBD1 TRBV2 CASSQRQGVYNEQFF TGTGCCAGCAGTCAAAGACAGGGTGTTTACAATGAGCAGTTCTTC
. TRBJ1-1 . TRBV4-1 CASSQATEAFF TGCGCCAGCAGCCAAGCCACTGAAGCTTTCTTT
. TRBJ2-3 TRBD1 TRBV18 CASSPSDRGTDTQYF TGTGCCAGCTCACCGAGCGACAGGGGCACAGATACGCAGTATTTT
few TRBJ2-5 TRBD2 TRBV19 CASSNSGAQETQYF TGTGCCAGTAGTAACAGCGGGGCCCAAGAGACCCAGTACTTC
. TRBJ2-1 . TRBV9 CASSVEGLEQFF TGTGCCAGCAGCGTAGAGGGCCTAGAGCAGTTCTTC
. TRBJ1-5 TRBD1 TRBV18 CASSATGGRLGSNQPQHF TGTGCCAGCTCAGCGACAGGGGGAAGATTGGGTAGCAATCAGCCCCAGCATTTT
. TRBJ2-5 TRBD2 TRBV6-4 CASSRTSGGAETQYF TGTGCCAGCAGCCGGACTAGCGGGGGGGCCGAGACCCAGTACTTC
. TRBJ1-6 TRBD1 TRBV5-1 CASSGQGASSPLHF TGCGCCAGCAGCGGACAGGGGGCCTCCTCGCCCCTCCACTTT
few TRBJ2-1 . TRBV7-3 CASSLKGGNEQFF TGTGCCAGCAGCTTAAAGGGGGGCAATGAGCAGTTCTTC
. TRBJ2-4 . TRBV7-2 CASSLDRVFGLDF TGTGCCAGCAGCTTAGATCGGGTTTTCGGGTTGGACTTC
. TRBJ1-3 . TRBV6-5 CASSYKPRSGNTIYF TGTGCCAGCAGTTATAAGCCACGCTCTGGAAACACCATATATTTT
. TRBJ2-3 TRBD2 TRBV5-1 CASSLPTSGGADTQYF TGCGCCAGCAGCTTACCCACTAGCGGGGGCGCAGATACGCAGTATTTT
. TRBJ1-1 . TRBV6-5 CASSYSEVTEAFF TGTGCCAGCAGTTACTCGGAAGTCACTGAAGCTTTCTTT
. TRBJ1-2 . TRBV2 CASRRTTRYGYTF TGTGCCAGCAGACGGACGACTAGATATGGCTACACCTTC
. TRBJ1-1 . TRBV11-2 CASSPGRGGRTEAFF TGTGCCAGCAGCCCCGGACGGGGGGGGCGAACTGAAGCTTTCTTT
. TRBJ1-5 TRBD1 TRBV2 CASRMTGSQPQHF TGTGCCAGCAGGATGACAGGGTCTCAGCCCCAGCATTTT
. TRBJ1-3 TRBD1 TRBV5-5 CASSLAAGQGGNTIYF TGTGCCAGCAGCTTGGCCGCGGGACAGGGAGGAAACACCATATATTTT
. TRBJ2-3 . TRBV10-3 CAISERGDTQYF TGTGCCATCAGTGAGAGGGGGGATACGCAGTATTTT
. TRBJ2-1 . TRBV9 CASSVSIEINEQFF TGTGCCAGCAGCGTTTCGATTGAGATCAATGAGCAGTTCTTC
few TRBJ1-2 . TRBV15 CATSRDIQGGGYTF TGTGCCACCAGCAGAGATATTCAGGGAGGCGGCTACACCTTC
. TRBJ2-7 . TRBV6-1 CARLVGYYEQYF TGTGCCAGGCTGGTAGGGTACTACGAGCAGTACTTC
few TRBJ1-1 TRBD1 TRBV5-1 CASSVRDRVYTEAFF TGCGCCAGCAGCGTCCGGGACAGGGTGTACACTGAAGCTTTCTTT
. TRBJ2-7 . TRBV27 CASSFRGGQGYEQYF TGTGCCAGCAGTTTTAGAGGGGGTCAGGGGTACGAGCAGTACTTC
. TRBJ1-6 . TRBV14 CASSQVRANSPLHF TGTGCCAGCAGCCAAGTACGGGCGAATTCACCCCTCCACTTT
. TRBJ1-2 TRBD1 TRBV14 CASSPGQNYGYTF TGTGCCAGCAGCCCGGGACAGAACTATGGCTACACCTTC
. TRBJ2-3 . TRBV7-9 CASSRELADTQYF TGTGCCAGCAGCCGCGAATTGGCAGATACGCAGTATTTT
. TRBJ2-1 . TRBV7-2 CASSSGGTSYNEQFF TGTGCCAGCAGCTCAGGCGGAACCTCCTACAATGAGCAGTTCTTC
. TRBJ2-5 . TRBV11-3 CASSLRGWETQYF TGTGCCAGCAGCTTAAGGGGTTGGGAGACCCAGTACTTC
. TRBJ1-1 TRBD1 TRBV29-1 CSVITGGYTEAFF TGCAGCGTTATCACAGGGGGTTACACTGAAGCTTTCTTT
. TRBJ2-3 . TRBV6-5 CASSEEPPTQYF TGTGCCAGCAGTGAAGAGCCCCCTACGCAGTATTTT
. TRBJ2-2 . TRBV11-2 CASSFSGLNTGELFF TGTGCCAGCAGCTTTAGCGGCCTGAACACCGGGGAGCTGTTTTTT
. TRBJ1-5 . TRBV7-2 CASSRAGLSNQPQHF TGTGCCAGCAGCCGCGCAGGGCTGAGCAATCAGCCCCAGCATTTT
. TRBJ1-2 . TRBV27 CASSQSGTPAYTF TGTGCCAGCAGTCAATCGGGGACACCTGCCTACACCTTC
. TRBJ2-3 . TRBV11-3 CASSLGDTQYF TGTGCCAGCAGCTTAGGGGATACGCAGTATTTT
few TRBJ1-6 . TRBV5-4 CASSSSGTENSPLHF TGTGCCAGCAGCTCGTCCGGGACGGAGAATTCACCCCTCCACTTT
. TRBJ2-7 . TRBV2 CASGVTIGLEQYF TGTGCCAGCGGTGTTACCATAGGACTCGAGCAGTACTTC
. TRBJ1-2 . TRBV7-9 CASRKSVRGDYGYTF TGTGCCAGCAGAAAGTCCGTACGGGGAGACTATGGCTACACCTTC
once TRBJ1-4 . TRBV30 CALGPSGEKLFF TGTGCCTTGGGACCCTCAGGGGAAAAACTGTTTTTT